Detailed here is one T cell receptor beta chain. This record belongs to a study of Ad26.COV2.S vaccination and SARS-CoV-2 variants. The method was immunoSEQ multiplex PCR; TCRdb's version includes in-frame clones alone and lacks a portion of them. The sample lists hundreds of thousands of clones, approximately 92% occurring once. The CDR3 runs to 12 residues. Trimming left V 5 bases short and J 2 bases short, with 5 bases between. CDR1 and CDR2 (germline): SGHVS, FNYEAQ. Regarding treatment: around 19 received Ad26.COV2.S at low or high dose, single or two shots; 5 received placebo; per-sample allocation not given. Sampling was performed 63 days after the first vaccine or placebo injection.

The starting material was peripheral blood, obtained in a trial of Ad26.COV2.S vaccine versus placebo. The rearrangement links TRBV7-6 to TRBJ2-3; D call uncertain. The source of this sequence is a person aged 18 to 59 who received the Ad26.COV2.S COVID-19 vaccine or a placebo. The CDR3 bases are TGTGCCAGCAGCGCGGTCACAGATACGCAGTATTTT. Amino acid sequence: CASSAVTDTQYF.